This entry is about one TCR beta chain. Its antigen is still unknown. The source of the sample is a study of post-analysis software for immune sequencing data. Study-level background: Relapsing-remitting, secondary progressive and progressive-relapsing multiple sclerosis were all included among the disease courses. Notes on the study in general: Several TRBV segments (TRBV5-6, TRBV5-1 and TRBV20-1 among them) occurred more frequently in patients than in controls. Relative to controls, patients with multiple sclerosis showed significantly lower normalized Chao1 diversity. Under F measure analysis, samples from one preparation batch co-clustered strongly.

CDR1 is SGHRS and CDR2 is YFSETQ in the germline V gene. The CDR3 length is 14 residues. The V end lost 3 bases, the J end lost 8 bases, and 15 bases lay between the germline ends. The TCR beta cDNA libraries contained unique molecular identifiers. The authors obtained roughly 0.5 million cDNA molecules from approximately 0.95 to 9.8 million T cells. MiXCR, run by TCRdb on the PCR reads, gives a single entry per CDR3 protein. This sample carries fewer than 850,000 distinct CDR3 sequences, about 27% of them seen once, and the ten largest clones take under 0.7%. This TCR came from a girl aged 5 to 17 with multiple sclerosis. This chain links TRBV5-1 with TRBJ2-1; D is unresolved. Sequencing was done on a sample of blood. The CDR3 loop reads CASSYEKSNDEQFF. The CDR3 bases are TGCGCCAGCAGCTACGAAAAGTCCAACGATGAGCAGTTCTTC.